The present entry profiles one T cell receptor (beta chain) with its context. The antigen is not known. Peripheral blood was collected in volumes of six milliliters at each of two time points. The sample comes from a study of prognosis after radiotherapy for stage I lung cancer. Study observations and caveats: Clone counts measured for unique TCRs fell after stereotactic body radiation therapy, median approximately 9,600 versus 7,200.

The CDR3 covers 16 residues. V was clipped by 1 base and J by 0 bases, with 10 bases between them. Germline V gene data show CDR1 as MNHNS and CDR2 as SASEGT. Genomic DNA provided the template from which TCR beta CDR3 was amplified by two-round multiplex PCR. The use of primers specific to each TRBV and TRBJ gene characterized first-round PCR. From the multiplex PCR reads, TCRdb called clonotypes with MiXCR, one entry per CDR3 protein. The data hold around 8,600 distinct CDR3 sequences, with roughly 60% observed a single time. This chain uses TRBV6-1 with TRBJ2-1, with D unresolved. The sequencing used PBMCs, collected before or after stereotactic body radiation therapy (not recorded which). This receptor was identified in a donor aged 50 or older with non-small cell lung cancer. The CDR3 DNA reads TGTGCCAGCAGTGAAGTTCCGGGTGCCTCCTACAATGAGCAGTTCTTC. It specifies CASSEVPGASYNEQFF.